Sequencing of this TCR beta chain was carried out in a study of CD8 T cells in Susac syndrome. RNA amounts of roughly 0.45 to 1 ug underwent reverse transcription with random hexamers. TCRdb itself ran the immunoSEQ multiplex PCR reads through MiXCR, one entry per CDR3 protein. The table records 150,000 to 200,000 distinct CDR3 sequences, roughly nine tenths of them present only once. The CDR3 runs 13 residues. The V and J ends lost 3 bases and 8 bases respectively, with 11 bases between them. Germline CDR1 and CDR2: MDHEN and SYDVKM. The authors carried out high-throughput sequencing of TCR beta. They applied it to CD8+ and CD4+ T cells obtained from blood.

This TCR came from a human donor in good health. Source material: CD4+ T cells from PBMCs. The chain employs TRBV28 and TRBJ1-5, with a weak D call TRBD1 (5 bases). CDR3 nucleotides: TGTGCCAGCAGTTTTGAGGGGAGGGAGCCCCAGCATTTT. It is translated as CASSFEGREPQHF.